A single sample gave rise to the 11 T cell receptor beta chains below, sequenced in a study of tumor and adjacent non-tumor tissue in lung cancer. TCRbeta libraries were built with three rounds of nested PCR, modified from ARM-PCR. One entry per CDR3 protein results from TCRdb running MiXCR on the multiplex PCR reads. The table shows 90,000 to 100,000 distinct CDR3 sequences, with around three quarters occurring only once. No cell sorting was done before RNA was extracted from the tissue. This non-tumor lung sample came from over 3 cm beyond the tumor edge. Sequenced sample: distant non-tumor lung tissue. Receptors were obtained from a man aged 55 to 70 with small cell lung cancer.

For this clonotype: The conserved phenylalanine or tryptophan is not found at the CDR3 terminus, so this likely reflects a read error. The V call is TRBV14, the J call TRBJ2-5; 10 bases map to TRBD2. Germline CDR1 SGHDN, CDR2 FVKESK. CDR3 length: 17 amino acids. V gave up 4 bases and J gave up 2 bases; unmatched junction bases: 10. The CDR3 reads CASSPPTSGTYQETQYL. Here the CDR3 DNA reads TGTGCCAGCAGCCCTCCAACTAGCGGGACCTATCAAGAGACCCAGTACTTA.

This clonotype occurred a few times. This chain uses TRBV20-1 with TRBJ2-5, with D possibly being TRBD1 or TRBD2 (5 bases each). V gave up 6 bases and J gave up 4 bases, with 24 bases separating them. CDR3 length equals 16 residues. CDR1 is DFQATT and CDR2 is SNEGSKA in the germline V gene (reference sequence). The CDR3 loop is CSARLWGKTGVETQYF. In nucleotides, the CDR3 is TGCAGTGCACGTCTGTGGGGGAAGACTGGGGTAGAGACCCAGTACTTC.

As concerns this clonotype: Because the CDR3 is missing its conserved closing phenylalanine or tryptophan, this is likely a read error. This chain uses TRBV5-5 with TRBJ1-1, with D tentatively TRBD1 (6 bases). This CDR3 comprises 13 residues. Germline loops: CDR1 SGHKS, CDR2 YYEKEE (reference sequence). DNA for the CDR3: TGTGTCGGGAGCTTGGTGGGGGCCACTGAAGCTTTCTTA. Amino acids: CVGSLVGATEAFL.

In its sample, this clonotype was seen many times. The V call is TRBV7-8, the J call TRBJ2-6, with TRBD2 as a possible D gene (6 bases). V was cut by 5 bases and J by 0 bases, with 14 bases left in between. In germline, CDR1 is SGHVS, CDR2 FQNEAQ. The CDR3 is made up of 17 amino acids. The CDR3 spells CASSPRDWVSGANVLTF. The CDR3 DNA is TGTGCCAGCAGCCCCCGGGACTGGGTCTCTGGGGCCAACGTCCTGACTTTC. Full variable domain (outside the CDR3, taken from reference TRBV7-8 and TRBJ2-6): GAGVSQSPRYKVAKRGQDVALRCDPISGHVSLFWYQQALGQGPEFLTYFQNEAQLDKSGLPSDRFFAERPEGSVSTLKIQRTQQEDSAVYLCASSPRDWVSGANVLTFGAGSRLTVL.

As regards this clonotype: This is likely a read error, given that the CDR3 carries no conserved phenylalanine or tryptophan at its end. Because the CDR3's place on the DNA is in doubt, the DNA is left out and the CDR3 is given as listed by TCRdb. This chain uses TRBV20-1 with TRBJ2-1; the DNA was not used to check the table's D call, TRBD2. In germline, CDR1 is DFQATT, CDR2 SNEGSKA (reference sequence). A total of 17 residues make up the CDR3, ends included. CDR3: CSARGSLAGLSYNEQFY.

This clonotype has only one observation. The V and J genes are TRBV30 and TRBJ1-1, with 8 positions matching TRBD1. Germline V gene data show CDR1 as GTSNPN and CDR2 as SVGIG (reference sequence). The length of the CDR3 is 14 residues. V was clipped by 5 bases and J by 9 bases; unmatched bases: 14. The CDR3, as DNA: TGTGCCTGGCGTGCGGGACAGGCCTCAACTAAAGCTTTCTTT. Translated, it gives CAWRAGQASTKAFF.

A single count supports this clonotype. The conserved phenylalanine or tryptophan is not found at the CDR3 terminus, so this likely reflects a read error. The rearrangement joins TRBV11-3 to TRBJ2-2, with D possibly TRBD1 on 5 matching bases. The V gene's germline CDR1 is SGHNT and CDR2 YENEEA. The CDR3 runs 15 residues. The DNA of the CDR3 is TGTGCCAGCAGCTTAGGGGTCTCTTCAGAAGGGGAACTGTTTATT. Residues: CASSLGVSSEGELFI.

This clonotype was detected once. A read error may produce the germline difference seen at one junction end. The chain recombines TRBV6-1 with TRBJ2-2; TRBD2 aligns across 10 bases. The CDR3 spans 16 residues. Germline V gene lookup returns CDR1 MNHNS and CDR2 SASEGT. Written as DNA, the CDR3 is TGTACCAGCAGTGGGCTAGCGGGAGTAAACACCGGGGAACTGTTTTTT. Its translation: CTSSGLAGVNTGELFF.

Regarding this clonotype: A much larger clone lies a single base off, so this may be a read error. The chain recombines TRBV12-3 or TRBV12-4 with TRBJ2-5; D is unresolved. The V gene lost 8 bases and the J gene lost 4 bases, with 14 bases spanning the gap. The CDR3 contains 13 residues. The chain's CDR3 is CASGQSRVETQYF. The CDR3 nucleotides are TGTGCCAGCGGTCAGTCTAGGGTAGAGACCCAGTACTTC.

Regarding this clonotype: An end of the junction does not agree with germline; a read error may underlie this. The chain couples TRBV6-2 or TRBV6-3 to TRBJ2-7; 9 bases agree with TRBD2. Germline loops: CDR1 MNHEY, CDR2 SVGEGT. CDR3 size: 14 residues. In DNA, the CDR3 is TGTACCAGCAAGATAGCGGGAGTCCCTACGGAGCAGTACTTC. Protein: CTSKIAGVPTEQYF.

V and J are TRBV4-2 and TRBJ1-1, with D unclear. Germline CDR1 and CDR2: LGHNA and YNFKEQ. The CDR3 is 11 residues long. Trimming left V 10 bases short and J 6 bases short, with 12 bases between. The CDR3, as DNA: TGTGCCACCAGACAAGGACCTGAAGCTTTCTTT. It encodes CATRQGPEAFF.